These T cell receptor beta chains were read from a single sample in a study of blood T cell repertoires in COVID-19. TCRdb's table, derived via immunoSEQ multiplex PCR, lists solely in-frame clones and lacks some. Of 300,000 to 400,000 clones in the sample, less than 85% were seen once. The sample was PBMCs or T cells enriched from blood (not recorded which). These receptors came from a woman aged 25 to 45 who had been exposed to COVID-19. Both conserved end residues are part of each CDR3. A D gene is named only where the DNA matches it firmly. Clone size, where shown, is once, few, many, or a class for clones that have expanded.

-,TRBJ2-1,-,TRBV6-5,TGTGCCAGCACCCCTCGAGGGAAGGTATACAATGAGCAGTTCTTC,CASTPRGKVYNEQFF
-,TRBJ2-1,once,TRBV28,TGTGCCAGCACCATTGGAGGGAGTATCTCCTACAATGAGCAGTTCTTC,CASTIGGSISYNEQFF
TRBD1,TRBJ1-4,-,TRBV4-3,TGCGCCAGCAGCCAAGGGGACAGCGTCCCAAATGAAAAACTGTTTTTT,CASSQGDSVPNEKLFF
-,TRBJ1-2,-,TRBV10-1,TGCGCCAGCAGTGAGTGCAAGGGGAACTATGGCTACACCTTC,CASSECKGNYGYTF
-,TRBJ2-5,-,TRBV4-3,TGCGCCAGCAGCCAAGCCGGGAAAAAAGAGACCCAGTACTTC,CASSQAGKKETQYF
-,TRBJ2-7,-,TRBV27,TGTGCCAGCAGTTTGCAGTCTTCCTACGAGCAGTACTTC,CASSLQSSYEQYF
TRBD1,TRBJ2-5,-,TRBV28,TGTGCCAGCAGTTCAAACGGACAGGGTAAACAAGAGACCCAGTACTTC,CASSSNGQGKQETQYF
TRBD1,TRBJ2-2,once,TRBV11-3,TGTGCCAGCAGCCTCTCGACAGGGAGCACCGGGGAGCTGTTTTTT,CASSLSTGSTGELFF
-,TRBJ1-1,-,TRBV30,TGTGCCTGGGGGGAGTCATACACTGAAGCTTTCTTT,CAWGESYTEAFF
-,TRBJ2-4,-,TRBV27,TGTGCCAGCAGTTTGTTTCAGGGCAGGATCCACTTC,CASSLFQGRIHF
TRBD2,TRBJ2-2,-,TRBV4-2,TGTGCCAGCAGCCCCGATCTTAGCGGGGGGGCGAACACCGGGGAGCTGTTTTTT,CASSPDLSGGANTGELFF
-,TRBJ2-1,-,TRBV5-8,TGTGCCAGCAGCAACCCTACTCCCCATGAGCAGTTCTTC,CASSNPTPHEQFF
-,TRBJ1-1,-,TRBV15,TGTGCCACCAGCAGAGTGCAGGTCATGAACACTGAAGCTTTCTTT,CATSRVQVMNTEAFF
-,TRBJ1-1,-,TRBV6-5,TGTGCCAGCTCTTTTAGCGCCACAGAAGCTTTCTTT,CASSFSATEAFF
TRBD1,TRBJ1-2,-,TRBV2,TGTGCCAGCACCCGGGACAGCGTCTATGGCTACACCTTC,CASTRDSVYGYTF
TRBD1,TRBJ2-3,-,TRBV19,TGTGCCAGTAGTCCCGGGACAGGGTGGGCCGCGGGTCGCACAGATACGCAGTATTTT,CASSPGTGWAAGRTDTQYF
-,TRBJ1-6,-,TRBV4-2,TGTGCCAGCAGCCAAGATCGGAGACGGTCACCCCTCCACTTT,CASSQDRRRSPLHF
TRBD2,TRBJ2-1,-,TRBV27,TGTGCCAGCAGTTTAGGGACTAGCGGGAGCAATGAGCAGTTCTTC,CASSLGTSGSNEQFF
TRBD1,TRBJ1-1,-,TRBV28,TGTGCCAGCACCTTCCCAGGGGGCACTGAAGCTTTCTTT,CASTFPGGTEAFF
-,TRBJ2-2,-,TRBV21-1,TGTGCCAGCAGCATCACAGGGAAGAACACCGGGGAGCTGTTTTTT,CASSITGKNTGELFF
-,TRBJ1-1,-,TRBV4-2,TGTGCCAGCAGCCAGGCCCTACAGGGAAACACTGAAGCTTTCTTT,CASSQALQGNTEAFF
-,TRBJ1-4,-,TRBV11-2,TGTGCCAGCAGCTTAGCTACAGGAGAAAAACTGTTTTTT,CASSLATGEKLFF
-,TRBJ1-1,-,TRBV3-1/TRBV3-2,TGTGCCAGCAGCCAAGTAGCTGGTGTAAATGGTGAAGCTTTCTTT,CASSQVAGVNGEAFF
-,TRBJ1-3,-,TRBV5-8,TGTGCCAGCAGCTTCGACAGCGGAAACACCATATATTTT,CASSFDSGNTIYF
-,TRBJ2-2,-,TRBV10-1,TGCGCCAGCAGTGGACACCAGTACACCGGGGAGCTGTTTTTT,CASSGHQYTGELFF
-,TRBJ1-2,-,TRBV6-2/TRBV6-3,TGTGCCAGCAGCTATAAACAGGGAAACTATGGCTACACCTTC,CASSYKQGNYGYTF
-,TRBJ1-3,-,TRBV9,TGTGCCAGCAGCGGTGACACTAGTTTAAACACCATATATTTT,CASSGDTSLNTIYF
TRBD1,TRBJ1-1,-,TRBV5-4,TGTGCCAGCAGCTTGGGACAGGGTTGGAGCACTGAAGCTTTCTTT,CASSLGQGWSTEAFF
TRBD1,TRBJ1-5,-,TRBV6-5,TGTGCCAGCAGCCAAGACAGGGATCAGCCCCAGCATTTT,CASSQDRDQPQHF
TRBD2,TRBJ2-1,once,TRBV27,TGTGCCAGCAGTTTATCGACGGCGGGAGGGCCCAATGAGCAGTTCTTC,CASSLSTAGGPNEQFF
-,TRBJ1-2,-,TRBV4-3,TGCGCCAGCAGCCAAGATCCCTCGTCCGGCTACACCTTC,CASSQDPSSGYTF
TRBD2,TRBJ2-1,-,TRBV7-3,TGTGCCAGCAGCTTAGGGACTACACGAAACAATGAGCAGTTCTTC,CASSLGTTRNNEQFF
-,TRBJ2-7,-,TRBV2,TGTGCCAGCAGTCCTAGACTAGTGGACTACGAGCAGTACTTC,CASSPRLVDYEQYF
-,TRBJ1-3,once,TRBV28,TGTGCCAGCAGTAACGGACAGATTAAGTTCTCTGGAAACACCATATATTTT,CASSNGQIKFSGNTIYF
-,TRBJ1-5,-,TRBV27,TGTGCCAGCAGTTTAAGCGGGGATCAGCCCCAGCATTTT,CASSLSGDQPQHF
-,TRBJ2-3,-,TRBV13,TGTGCCAGCAGCTTTGGGGGGAACACAGATACGCAGTATTTT,CASSFGGNTDTQYF
-,TRBJ1-6,-,TRBV11-3,TGTGCCAGCAGCTCAGGGGATTCACCCCTCCACTTT,CASSSGDSPLHF
-,TRBJ2-2,once,TRBV27,TGTGCCAGCAGCCCCTCAGGGATGGGGGAGCTGTTTTTT,CASSPSGMGELFF
TRBD1,TRBJ2-1,-,TRBV5-1,TGCGCCAGCAGGAGGACAGGCCAAAAGGAAAATGAGCAGTTCTTC,CASRRTGQKENEQFF
TRBD2,TRBJ2-5,-,TRBV28,TGTGCCAGCAATTGGAGCGGGGGGGAAGAGACCCAGTACTTC,CASNWSGGEETQYF
TRBD2,TRBJ2-1,-,TRBV29-1,TGCAGCGTTCGCGGGGGAGCCTCCTACAATGAGCAGTTCTTC,CSVRGGASYNEQFF
TRBD1,TRBJ1-4,-,TRBV10-3,TGTGCCACCCAGGACAGGGGGGGTAATGAAAAACTGTTTTTT,CATQDRGGNEKLFF
-,TRBJ2-1,-,TRBV4-3,TGCGCCAGCAGCCAAGATCTCAGGGGCTACAATGAGCAGTTCTTC,CASSQDLRGYNEQFF
-,TRBJ2-1,once,TRBV3-1/TRBV3-2,TGTGCCAGCACCGGCAGGTACAATGAGCAGTTCTTC,CASTGRYNEQFF
TRBD1,TRBJ2-7,once,TRBV5-1,TGCGCCAGCAGCGGGACAGGGGCGCTTGAGCAGTACTTC,CASSGTGALEQYF
TRBD1,TRBJ1-4,-,TRBV27,TGTGCCAGCAGTTTATCACGGGACAGGGGTGGAAAACTGTTTTTT,CASSLSRDRGGKLFF
-,TRBJ1-1,-,TRBV9,TGTGCCAGCAGCGTAGCGGGAGACGGGCCAAACACTGAAGCTTTCTTT,CASSVAGDGPNTEAFF
-,TRBJ1-3,few,TRBV4-1,TGCGCCAGCAGCCAAGTACGAGAAAACACCATATATTTT,CASSQVRENTIYF
-,TRBJ1-2,-,TRBV28,TGTGCCAGCAGTTTACAGATTTGGAGGCATGGCTACACCTTC,CASSLQIWRHGYTF
-,TRBJ1-4,-,TRBV5-1,TGCGCCAGCAGCTTGGTGGGGGGTAATGAAAAACTGTTTTTT,CASSLVGGNEKLFF
-,TRBJ1-1,-,TRBV4-2,TGTGCCAGCAGCCAAGAGGATTGGGGGGGGAACACTGAAGCTTTCTTT,CASSQEDWGGNTEAFF
-,TRBJ2-6,once,TRBV18,TGTGCCAGCTCACCAGGCAGTTATGGGGCCAACGTCCTGACTTTC,CASSPGSYGANVLTF
-,TRBJ1-5,-,TRBV28,TGTGCCAGCTGGAGCCCAGGAGGGTATAGCAATCAGCCCCAGCATTTT,CASWSPGGYSNQPQHF
-,TRBJ1-2,-,TRBV2,TGTGCCAGCAGCGCAGGAAACTATGGCTACACCTTC,CASSAGNYGYTF
-,TRBJ2-7,-,TRBV7-2,TGTGCCAGCAGCAAGACGGGGTACGAGCAGTACTTC,CASSKTGYEQYF